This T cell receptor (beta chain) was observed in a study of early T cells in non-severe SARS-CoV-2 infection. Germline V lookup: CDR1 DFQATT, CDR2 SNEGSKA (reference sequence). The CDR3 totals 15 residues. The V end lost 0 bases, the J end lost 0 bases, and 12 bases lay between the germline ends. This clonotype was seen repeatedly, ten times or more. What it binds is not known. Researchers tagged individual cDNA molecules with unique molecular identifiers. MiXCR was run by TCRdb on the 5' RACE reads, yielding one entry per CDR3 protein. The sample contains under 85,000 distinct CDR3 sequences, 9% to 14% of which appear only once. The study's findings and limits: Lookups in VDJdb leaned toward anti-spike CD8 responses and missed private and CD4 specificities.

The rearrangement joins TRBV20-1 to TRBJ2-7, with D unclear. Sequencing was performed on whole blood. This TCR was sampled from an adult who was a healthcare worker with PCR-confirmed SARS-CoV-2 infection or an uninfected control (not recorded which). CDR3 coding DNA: TGCAGTGCTAGAGATAACAGCGTCAGCTCCTACGAGCAGTACTTC. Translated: CSARDNSVSSYEQYF.